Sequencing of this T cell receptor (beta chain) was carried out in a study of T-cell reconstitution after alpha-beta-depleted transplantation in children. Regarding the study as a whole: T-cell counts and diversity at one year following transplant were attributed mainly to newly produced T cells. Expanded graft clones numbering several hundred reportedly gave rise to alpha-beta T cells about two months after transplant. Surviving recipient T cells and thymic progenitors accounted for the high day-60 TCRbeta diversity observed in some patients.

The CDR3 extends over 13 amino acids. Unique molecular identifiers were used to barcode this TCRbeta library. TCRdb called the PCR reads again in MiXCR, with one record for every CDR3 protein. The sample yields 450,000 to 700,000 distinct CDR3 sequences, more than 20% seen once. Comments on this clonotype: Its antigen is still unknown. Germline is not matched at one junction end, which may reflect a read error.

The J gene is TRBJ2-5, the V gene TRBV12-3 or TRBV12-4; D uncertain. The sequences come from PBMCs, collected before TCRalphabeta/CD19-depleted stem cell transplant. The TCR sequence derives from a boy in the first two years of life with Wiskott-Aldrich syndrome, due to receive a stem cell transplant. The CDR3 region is CANSPDGEETQYF. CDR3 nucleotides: TGTGCCAACAGTCCCGACGGTGAAGAGACCCAGTACTTC.